These 10 T cell receptor beta chains came from one sample sequenced in a study of blood T cell repertoires in COVID-19. Produced via immunoSEQ multiplex PCR; TCRdb's table is partial and in-frame only. The repertoire holds around 200,000 clones, with around nine tenths as singletons. The specimen was peripheral blood. Source of these receptors: a man aged 55 to 70 who had recovered from COVID-19.

This chain connects TRBV28 to TRBJ1-2; 11 bases fit TRBD1. The CDR3 spans 14 residues. V trimming: 5 bases; J trimming: 7 bases; junction bases outside the gene matches: 6. Germline CDR1 reads MDHEN; CDR2 reads SYDVKM. The CDR3 protein is CASSIGQGAGGYTF. The CDR3 DNA reads TGTGCCAGCAGTATTGGACAGGGGGCAGGTGGCTACACCTTC.

The chain has TRBV14 and TRBJ1-1, with 10 nucleotides matching TRBD1. Trimming took 5 bases from V and 3 from J; bases not matched to a gene: 6. CDR1 and CDR2 (germline): SGHDN, FVKESK. The CDR3 contains 15 residues. The CDR3 loop is CASSVRTGGDTEAFF. Written as DNA, the CDR3 is TGTGCCAGCAGCGTCCGGACAGGGGGAGACACTGAAGCTTTCTTT.

V is TRBV7-2 and J is TRBJ2-5, with D tentatively TRBD1 (6 bases). Germline V CDR1 and CDR2: SGHTA, FQGNSA. The CDR3 is made up of 14 amino acids. V shed 5 bases and J shed 5 bases, with 15 bases lying between them. The CDR3 sequence: CASSALGARETQYF. CDR3 in DNA: TGTGCCAGCAGCGCCCTGGGGGCGCGGGAGACCCAGTACTTC.

The chain carries TRBV18 and TRBJ1-6; a weak D match, TRBD1 (5 bases). CDR3 length: 14 amino acids. The V and J ends lost 5 bases and 7 bases respectively, with 12 bases between them. Germline V gene lookup returns CDR1 KGHSH and CDR2 LQKENI. The DNA of the CDR3 is TGTGCCAGCTCAAAACAGGAGACCAATTCACCCCTCCACTTT. Its translation is CASSKQETNSPLHF.

The chain joins TRBV6-5 to TRBJ1-5, with D possibly matching TRBD1 (5 bases). From germline, CDR1 is MNHEY and CDR2 SVGAGI. Between the trimmed V and J ends, which lost 8 bases and 0 bases, there was a span of 14 bases. This CDR3 contains 15 residues. The CDR3 spells CASSRQRTSNQPQHF. Here the CDR3 DNA reads TGTGCCAGCTCGAGACAGAGAACTAGCAATCAGCCCCAGCATTTT.

This clone was detected only once. The chain recombines TRBV18 with TRBJ2-7; 10 nucleotides line up with TRBD1. V dropped 2 bases and J dropped 2; count of bases not matched to a gene: 6. The CDR3 extends over 16 amino acids. In germline, CDR1 is KGHSH, CDR2 LQKENI. The CDR3 sequence is CASSPVGTGATYEQYF. DNA of the CDR3: TGTGCCAGCTCACCAGTCGGGACAGGGGCGACCTACGAGCAGTACTTC.

CDR3 protein: CARSLASNSNQPQHF. The DNA for the CDR3 is TGTGCCAGAAGCTTGGCTAGCAATAGCAATCAGCCCCAGCATTTT. This chain links TRBV5-3 with TRBJ1-5; D unresolved. Being an ORF, TRBV5-3 has a function that is uncertain. This CDR3 is 15 amino acids long. V lost 0 bases to trimming and J lost 0 bases, with 7 bases between them.

The genes are TRBV5-1 and TRBJ2-3; weak D call: TRBD1 (5 bases). CDR1 and CDR2 (germline): SGHRS, YFSETQ. The CDR3 is made up of 16 amino acids. V was trimmed by 1 base and J by 2 bases, leaving 14 bases between them. The CDR3, as DNA: TGCGCCAGCAGCTTGAGCGTGCAGGGAATCACAGATACGCAGTATTTT. Protein: CASSLSVQGITDTQYF. Full variable domain (missing parts from reference TRBV5-1 and TRBJ2-3): KAGVTQTPRYLIKTRGQQVTLSCSPISGHRSVSWYQQTPGQGLQFLFEYFSETQRNKGNFPGRFSGRQFSNSRSEMNVSTLELGDSALYLCASSLSVQGITDTQYFGPGTRLTVL.

On this clone: Other DNA variants within this sample encode the same CDR3. The chain links TRBV19 to TRBJ2-2; D perhaps matches TRBD2 (5 bases). This CDR3 comprises 15 residues. Germline loops: CDR1 LNHDA, CDR2 SQIVND (reference sequence). Trimming left V 3 bases short and J 0 bases short, with 8 bases between. The CDR3 is CASSILAANTGELFF. The CDR3 DNA reads TGTGCCAGTAGTATTCTAGCAGCGAACACCGGGGAGCTGTTTTTT.

V gene TRBV29-1 combines with J gene TRBJ2-1, with 13 bases matching TRBD2. Per the germline V gene, CDR1 is SQVTM and CDR2 is ANQGSEA. This CDR3 is 20 amino acids long. With 6 bases clipped from V and 0 bases from J, the junction kept 17 bases outside the gene matches. CDR3 protein: CSVGPGLAGPSGSSYNEQFF. The DNA of the CDR3 is TGCAGCGTCGGTCCGGGACTAGCGGGACCGAGTGGGAGCTCCTACAATGAGCAGTTCTTC.